This T cell receptor (beta chain) was recorded in a study of cytomegalovirus exposure and HLA in healthy donors. Study details: From HLA-typed donors, an early data release held some 91 million unique TCRs. Study results and caveats: A later analysis reported that several of the most significant clusters appeared to be linked to common viral pathogens, among them Epstein-Barr virus.

The study ran its PCR with 60 Vbeta and 13 Jbeta primers. Sequenced by immunoSEQ multiplex PCR; TCRdb stores in-frame clones only, minus some. The repertoire holds roughly 150,000 clones, around four fifths seen once, with roughly 9.7% in the top ten. With regard to this clone: Its antigen is still unknown.

The germline V and J ends were trimmed by 7 bases and 6 bases, with 9 bases remaining between them. The CDR3 is made up of 11 amino acids. Germline V gene sequence: CDR1 MGHDK, CDR2 SYGVNS. The origin of this receptor is a man between 18 and 35 years old in good health and CMV-seropositive. Sequenced material: PBMCs. The chain links TRBV25-1 to TRBJ1-1; tentatively, D is TRBD1 (5 bases). CDR3 sequence reads: CASKSGPEAFF. DNA for the CDR3: TGTGCCAGCAAGTCAGGGCCTGAAGCTTTCTTT.